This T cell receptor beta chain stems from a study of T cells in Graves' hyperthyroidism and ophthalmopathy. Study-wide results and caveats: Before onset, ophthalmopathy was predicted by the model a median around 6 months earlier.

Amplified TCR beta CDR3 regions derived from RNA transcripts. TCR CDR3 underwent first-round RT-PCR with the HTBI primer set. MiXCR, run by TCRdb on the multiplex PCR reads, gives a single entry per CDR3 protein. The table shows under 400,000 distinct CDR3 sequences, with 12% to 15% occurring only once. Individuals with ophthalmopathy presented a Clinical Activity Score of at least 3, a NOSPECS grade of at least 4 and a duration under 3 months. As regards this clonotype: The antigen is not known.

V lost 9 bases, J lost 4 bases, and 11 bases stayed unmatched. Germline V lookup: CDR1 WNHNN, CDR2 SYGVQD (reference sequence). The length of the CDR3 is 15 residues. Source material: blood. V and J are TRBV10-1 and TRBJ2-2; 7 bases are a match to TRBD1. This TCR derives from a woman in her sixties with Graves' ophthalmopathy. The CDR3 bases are TGCGCCAGTTCACAGGGGCGATTCGGCACCGGGGAGCTGTTTTTT. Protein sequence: CASSQGRFGTGELFF.